One and the same sample provided the 19 T cell receptor beta chains below, sequenced in a study of blood T cells in healthy people across ages. A second about 7 to 12 cycle PCR used barcoded and J-beta primers. TCRdb reprocessed the 5' RACE reads with MiXCR, giving one entry per CDR3 protein. The data hold under 1,100,000 distinct CDR3 sequences, with almost 25% observed a single time. These sequences were also reported in another study, on T cells of mothers and their children.

The sequenced sample was blood. Receptor source: a girl aged 2 to 9 in good health.

This clonotype was detected a few times. V gene TRBV15 combines with J gene TRBJ1-5; maybe TRBD1 (5 bases). V was trimmed by 0 bases and J by 4 bases, leaving 7 bases between them. The CDR3 extends over 14 amino acids. Germline values: CDR1 LNHNV, CDR2 YYDKDF (reference sequence). The CDR3 spells CATSRDPGNQPQHF. Written as DNA, the CDR3 is TGTGCCACCAGCAGAGATCCAGGGAATCAGCCCCAGCATTTT.

This clonotype came up a few times. This rearrangement joins TRBV4-1 to TRBJ2-5; tentatively, D is TRBD1 or TRBD2 (5 bases each). This CDR3 is 15 amino acids long. V lost 4 bases to trimming and J lost 2 bases, with 14 bases between them. CDR1 and CDR2 from the germline V gene are MGHRA and YSYEKL. CDR3 bases: TGCGCCAGCAGCCGAGGGGCTACCTCACAAGAGACCCAGTACTTC. Encoded protein: CASSRGATSQETQYF.

This clonotype came up a few times. The chain uses TRBV7-9 and TRBJ2-5; the D gene is possibly TRBD1 (5 bases). The J call may be wrong; the DNA end is better matched by TRBJ2-7. This CDR3 is 12 amino acids long. The V gene's germline CDR1 is SEHNR and CDR2 FQNEAQ (reference sequence). CDR3: CASSYDQGEQYF. CDR3 bases: TGTGCCAGCAGCTATGACCAGGGCGAGCAGTACTTC.

This clonotype has more than one count but fewer than ten. CDR3 sequence (DNA): TGCGCCAGCAGCCTCCAGACTGGGAGGCAGTATTTT. It specifies CASSLQTGRQYF. The genes are TRBV4-1 and TRBJ2-3, with D tentatively TRBD2 (5 bases). Trimming pared 4 bases from V and 11 bases from J, leaving 13 bases between. The CDR3 loop spans 12 amino acids. In germline, CDR1 is MGHRA, CDR2 YSYEKL.

This clonotype was counted between two and nine times. The chain joins TRBV7-9 to TRBJ1-1; 7 nucleotides match TRBD1. From germline, CDR1 is SEHNR and CDR2 FQNEAQ (reference sequence). This CDR3 is built from 15 residues. V shed 5 bases, J shed 1 base, and the junction held 7 bases outside the gene matches. This CDR3 is CASSRRGQQNTEAFF. The DNA of the CDR3 is TGTGCCAGCAGCCGGAGGGGACAGCAGAACACTGAAGCTTTCTTT.

Comment on this clonotype: The conserved phenylalanine or tryptophan is not found at the CDR3 terminus, so this likely reflects a read error. This chain links TRBV4-3 with TRBJ2-1, with D possibly matching TRBD2 (5 bases). This CDR3 region has 17 residues. Looked up from germline, CDR1 is LGHNA and CDR2 is YSLEER. Trimming pared 0 bases from V and 2 bases from J, leaving 14 bases between. CDR3 DNA sequence: TGCGCCAGCAGCCAAGATCTTCCGGGAATTACCTACAATGAGCAGTTCCTC. It yields the protein CASSQDLPGITYNEQFL.

Only a few counts were recorded for this clonotype. The genes are TRBV29-1 and TRBJ2-3; D is uncertain. The V end was cut by 6 bases, the J end by 4 bases, with 11 bases between. The CDR3 totals 12 residues. Germline V gives CDR1 SQVTM, CDR2 ANQGSEA. In DNA, the CDR3 is TGCAGCGTCCTTCAAGGTCCAGATACGCAGTATTTT. Residues: CSVLQGPDTQYF.

The chain combines TRBV12-3 or TRBV12-4 with TRBJ1-2; unclear D gene. V dropped 3 bases and J dropped 2 bases, with 7 bases sitting between them. The CDR3 loop spans 13 amino acids. The CDR3 spells CASSFSDNYGYTF. Here the CDR3 DNA reads TGTGCCAGCAGTTTCTCAGACAACTATGGCTACACCTTC.

Only a few counts were recorded for this clonotype. V and J are TRBV20-1 and TRBJ2-1, with a possible D match to TRBD1 (5 bases). This CDR3 comprises 16 residues. The V gene lost 3 bases and the J gene lost 6 bases, with 21 bases spanning the gap. From germline, CDR1 is DFQATT and CDR2 SNEGSKA (reference sequence). The CDR3 here is CSASPLGRALLNEQFF. DNA of the CDR3: TGCAGTGCTAGCCCACTCGGCAGGGCCCTCCTCAATGAGCAGTTCTTC.

This clonotype was seen only a few times. The chain links TRBV11-2 to TRBJ1-4; TRBD1 matches at 7 bases. The CDR3 consists of 17 residues. Per the germline V gene, CDR1 is SGHAT and CDR2 is FQNNGV. V dropped 0 bases and J dropped 5; count of bases not matched to a gene: 9. The chain's CDR3 is CASSLDSIGTENEKLFF. The CDR3 DNA sequence: TGTGCCAGCAGCTTAGATTCAATCGGGACAGAGAATGAAAAACTGTTTTTT.

This clonotype was picked up a small number of times. The chain couples TRBV29-1 to TRBJ2-1, with a weak D call TRBD2 (5 bases). The V end was cut by 4 bases, the J end by 7 bases, with 14 bases between. CDR1 is SQVTM, CDR2 ANQGSEA, per germline. The CDR3 contains 13 residues. As DNA, the CDR3 is TGCAGCGTTGCCAGCGGTTCGGGTAATGAGCAGTTCTTC. Its translation: CSVASGSGNEQFF.

As concerns this clonotype: One end of the junction does not line up with germline, which may come from a read error. The gene calls are TRBV4-3 and TRBJ1-6; D unclear. Germline CDR1 LGHNA, CDR2 YSLEER. The CDR3 has 15 amino acids. CDR3 region: CVSSQYRQYNSPLHF. In nucleotides, the CDR3 is TGCGTCAGCAGCCAATACCGCCAGTATAATTCACCCCTCCACTTT.

This clonotype appeared a few times. V is TRBV29-1 and J is TRBJ2-2; 7 bases are a match to TRBD2. This CDR3 is built from 15 residues. Germline trimming cut 0 bases from V and 5 bases from J; bases unmatched to any gene: 6. From germline, CDR1 is SQVTM and CDR2 ANQGSEA. The CDR3 coding sequence is TGCAGCGTTGAAGAGGCGGGAGTCGAAACCGGGGAGCTGTTTTTT. This encodes CSVEEAGVETGELFF.

This clonotype has a handful of counts. This rearrangement joins TRBV7-9 to TRBJ1-1, with a possible D match to TRBD1 (5 bases). V lost 4 bases to trimming and J lost 10 bases, with 10 bases between them. There are 11 residues in the CDR3. CDR1 and CDR2 (germline): SEHNR, FQNEAQ (reference sequence). The CDR3 spells CASSYQGPAFF. The DNA for the CDR3 is TGTGCCAGCAGCTATCAGGGCCCAGCTTTCTTT.

The J gene is TRBJ2-1, the V gene TRBV29-1, with 10 bases identical to TRBD1. The CDR3 has 13 amino acids. Per germline, CDR1 SQVTM and CDR2 ANQGSEA. V dropped 6 bases and J dropped 6; count of bases not matched to a gene: 5. CDR3 residues: CSVRTGGSNEQFF. In DNA, the CDR3 is TGCAGCGTAAGGACAGGGGGGAGCAATGAGCAGTTCTTC.

The rearrangement links TRBV20-1 to TRBJ2-7; 11 bases match TRBD2. Germline trimming cut 1 base from V and 7 bases from J; bases unmatched to any gene: 6. The CDR3 length is 14 residues. CDR1 and CDR2 from the germline V gene are DFQATT and SNEGSKA (reference sequence). CDR3 DNA: TGCAGTGCTAGAGGACTAGCGGGAAAGGATGAGCAGTACTTC. The encoded protein is CSARGLAGKDEQYF.

Here the CDR3 reads CASSGGDLDYGYTF. DNA for the CDR3: TGTGCCAGCAGTGGAGGGGACCTGGACTATGGCTACACCTTC. The chain links TRBV12-3 or TRBV12-4 to TRBJ1-2; maybe TRBD1 (5 bases). V was cut by 5 bases and J by 3 bases, with 13 bases left in between. The CDR3 totals 14 residues.

This clonotype showed up just a few times. This sequence joins TRBV7-3 and TRBJ2-5, with a possible D match to TRBD2 (5 bases). This CDR3 has 17 amino acids. Trimming left V 7 bases short and J 4 bases short, with 25 bases between. Per the germline V gene, CDR1 is SGHTA and CDR2 is FQGTGA. CDR3 DNA: TGTGCCAGCAACCTGCCGCCGGGCCAGGCGGGTTTAGAGACCCAGTACTTC. It translates to CASNLPPGQAGLETQYF.

This clonotype has at least ten counts. The chain combines TRBV29-1 with TRBJ2-5, with D perhaps TRBD1 (6 bases). Trimming cost V 5 bases and J 3 bases, with 19 bases left between them. The CDR3 is made up of 15 amino acids. The germline gives CDR1 SQVTM, CDR2 ANQGSEA. This CDR3 is CSVYTMDSREETQYF. CDR3 sequence (DNA): TGCAGCGTTTACACGATGGACAGCCGGGAAGAGACCCAGTACTTC.